A selection of T cell receptor beta chains follows, all from one sample in a study of cytomegalovirus exposure and HLA in healthy donors. TCRdb's copy holds only in-frame clones and misses some; the assay was immunoSEQ multiplex PCR. Among about 160,000 clones, 77% were seen once, and the ten largest hold 2.2%. Sequenced: PBMCs. The receptor source for this set is a man aged 50 or older in good health and CMV-seropositive. Each CDR3 is given without its conserved first and last residue. The D gene is left open where the match is weak.

d_call,j_call,cdr3_length,v_call,cdr3_aa
TRBD2,.,9,TRBV20-1,SAGRGDEQY
TRBD1,.,12,TRBV6-6,ASKAGQAYYEQY
TRBD1,TRBJ1-1,12,TRBV5-5,ASSVGQGNTEAF
TRBD1,TRBJ1-4,12,TRBV9,ASSAGTGNEKLF
.,TRBJ2-3,12,TRBV11-2,ASSLVGVTDTQY
.,TRBJ1-1,13,TRBV10-3,AIKPDNYMNTEAF
.,TRBJ2-3,14,TRBV7-6,ASSPTANAFTDTQY
.,TRBJ1-2,15,TRBV7-2,ASSLNTLRWQGGGYT
TRBD1,TRBJ1-1,14,TRBV15,ATSRGARGLGTEAF
.,TRBJ2-2,13,TRBV4-2,ASSQDRVDTGELF
TRBD1,TRBJ1-1,14,TRBV5-1,ASSTSGPLRTGQAF
TRBD1,TRBJ2-7,13,TRBV18,ASSPGRTGGYEQY
.,TRBJ1-1,12,TRBV4-1,ASSQETLQGASF
TRBD1,TRBJ2-7,11,TRBV5-6,ASSGTGHHEQY
.,TRBJ2-2,11,TRBV6-1,ASSENGSGELF
.,TRBJ1-1,13,TRBV7-9,ASRFLRDEGTEAF
.,TRBJ2-1,11,TRBV5-1,ASSLASRDEQF
TRBD2,TRBJ2-3,14,TRBV9,ASSAPGLAPSDTQY
.,TRBJ2-3,12,TRBV9,ASSVEGVTDTQY
TRBD1,TRBJ1-4,13,TRBV6-6,ASGPRDRGNEKLF
.,TRBJ2-7,11,TRBV5-4,ASSSTGVGEQY
.,TRBJ2-5,14,TRBV6-5,ASSYWGSGTKETQY
TRBD1,TRBJ1-3,14,TRBV25-1,ASSESNRGLGNTIY
.,TRBJ2-5,14,TRBV7-9,ASTPQGPGTQETQY